Detailed here is one T cell receptor beta chain. It has no known antigen specificity. Base quality data are lacking; no much larger clone is found one base away. The CDR3, cysteine through phenylalanine, is 16 amino acids long. Only the CDR3 DNA is retained, 48 bases long and in frame from the first base. Trimming takes 4 bases off V and 6 bases off J; junction bases not matched to a gene: 11. Reading the germline V gene gives CDR1 LGHNA and CDR2 YNFKEQ. The data originate from a study of cytomegalovirus exposure and HLA in healthy donors (dated by TCRdb to the late 2010s). Study-wide context: According to an earlier analysis of several hundred of the donors, about 170 million T cells yielded roughly 110 million unique TCR beta sequences and 276 Gb of sequence data. About 330 gigabases of sequencing data and tens of millions of unique TCR sequences made up an early release that covered nearly 650 HLA-typed donors. Among the 398 genotyped donors, around 79% belonged to the genetic ancestry cluster associated with self-reported Caucasian donors. The study was designed to test whether signatures of past pathogen exposure could be identified by cataloging public T cell receptors. Using immunosequencing, the study profiled T cell repertoires from 500 to 800 subjects and related those repertoires to cytomegalovirus serostatus. Besides the first cohort of about 730 subjects, a separate validation cohort made up of roughly 120 different subjects was used. The study combined high-throughput TCR immunosequencing, statistical association of individual TCRs with disease status, and machine learning to predict cytomegalovirus infection status. A later analysis re-examined previously published TCR beta repertoires from more than 600 donors and added high-resolution HLA genotyping to investigate patterns of TCR occurrence. The later analysis used no new phenotypic data to find candidate immune exposures, relying instead on TCR beta sequences and their occurrence across donors. An earlier analysis of approximately 500 of the donors applied high-throughput TCR beta sequencing to assess whether each TCR beta V gene segment acted as functional or pseudogenic. Donor age, sex, ethnicity and CMV serostatus were collected together with the repertoire data. Genome-wide SNP genotypes for about three fifths of the roughly 670 donors were used in a later genetic analysis, which treated that subset as a discovery cohort. All discovery cohort repertoires had been generated on a single sequencing platform. Both class I and class II loci were covered by HLA typing, at four-digit resolution. Typing coverage varied by locus: about 629-640 donors for A, B, C, DRB1 and DQB1; approximately 560 for DQA1; about 570 for DPA1; about 450 for DPB1. Because of strong linkage in the cohort, four to six DR-DQ haplotypes were treated as single units for association and clustering. Among approximately 370 genotyped donors of the cohort, an average of around 250,000 unique TCR beta nucleotide sequences was sequenced per donor, of which roughly 17% were non-productive.

The cohort consisted of hundreds of healthy bone marrow donors. At the time of sampling, all cohort members were nominally healthy, though unrecorded immune exposures were likely present. The donor was CMV seropositive and was included in the group of 289 seropositive cohort members. Every donor gave a peripheral blood sample, and the peripheral blood mononuclear cells from that sample were used for TCR beta sequencing. The Qiagen DNeasy Blood Extraction Kit was used to extract genomic DNA from the blood cell samples. The paper's findings and limits, for the study overall: A later analysis associated roughly 17,000 TCR beta sequences with specific HLA alleles at a false discovery rate of 0.05. In a later analysis, HLA-associated TCR beta chains showed more clonal expansion and lower generation probabilities than non-associated chains that were equally common. Correlated functional status among segregating V segments might be attributable to linkage disequilibrium, but an unknown experimental factor could not be ruled out. In an earlier analysis of roughly 500 of the donors, most TCR beta V segments appeared in productive rearrangements about 87% or about 30% of the time, broadly matching IMGT annotations. Presence/absence analyses assumed roughly uniform sequencing depth across donors, an assumption that may not hold. In a later analysis, the rate of TCR association differed among HLA loci, with DRB1 alleles having the most associated TCRs and HLA-C alleles having the fewest. In a later analysis, most CMV-associated TCR beta chains were found to appear HLA-restricted, with HLA associations seemingly driven largely by CMV exposure. A later genetic analysis associated a missense DCLRE1C variant with V-gene and J-gene trimming of TCR beta chains, and an independent cohort replicated the association. Only TCR beta chains were sequenced in this cohort, and the absence of alpha or paired-chain data limited detectable features. The classifier was reported to diagnose cytomegalovirus status with high specificity and sensitivity in both the original and validation cohorts. According to a later analysis, parvovirus B19, influenza, CMV and Epstein-Barr virus appeared linked to several top co-occurrence clusters. The earlier analysis of nearly 600 of the donors excluded seventeen rarely observed V segments, including chromosome 9 orphons, because counts were too low. In a later genetic analysis, fewer N-insertions in productive TCRs were reported among donors in an Asian-associated ancestry cluster than the roughly 700-donor mean. The only immune exposure information available for the cohort was CMV serostatus. A cluster of highly shared sequence variants was judged likely to be a technical artifact of the sequencing pipeline. According to the authors, the approach could potentially be generalized to other disease states and immunological phenotypes. The 87-base-pair reads could not distinguish some IMGT-functional V segments, including TRBV6-2 and TRBV6-3, so those segments were excluded. In vitro tests confirmed that a few of the cytomegalovirus-associated TCR beta chains recognize cytomegalovirus antigens. When HLA alleles, especially DR and DQ, strongly co-occurred, TCR associations were difficult to assign to individual alleles. A total of around 150 TCR beta chains were listed by the study as associated with cytomegalovirus. Because HLA typing was missing for some donors at each locus, association tests included only the typed subset. A further reported finding was that TCR beta sequences accurately predicted the HLA-A and HLA-B alleles for most subjects in the first cohort. While some public TCRs were present in many individuals, most TCR sequences turned up only very rarely across donors.

The library was obtained by the immunoSEQ multiplex PCR assay. For the multiplex PCR, a mixture combining 60 forward primers for TCR Vbeta segments and 13 reverse primers for TCR Jbeta segments was used. Amplification of the CDR3 region of rearranged TCR beta genes was performed with a multiplex PCR assay on genomic DNA. The amplified TCR beta libraries were sequenced on the Illumina HiSeq System as 87-base-pair reads. In the original analysis: In a later analysis, some 80 million unique TCR beta chains were counted across the approximately 620 repertoires, and some 10 million of these chains were shared by at least two donors. Raw reads were error-corrected and collapsed into unique sequences by a nearest-neighbor algorithm in which closely related sequences were merged to remove PCR and sequencing errors. Alignment of CDR3 sequences to IMGT reference sequences was used to assign V, D and J gene segments. Each retained sequence needed at least a six-nucleotide match to both a V gene segment and a J gene segment. Rearrangements were classified as productive when the CDR3 lacked stop codons and remained in frame with V and J, and all other rearrangements were classified as non-productive. Following IMGT convention, CDR3 was defined as the stretch from the second conserved V-encoded cysteine to the conserved J-encoded phenylalanine. The earlier analysis of some 580 of the donors excluded any sequence lacking an unambiguous match to a single V gene segment. In an earlier analysis of 587 of the donors, V segments were called functional above 56.7% productive rearrangements and were called segregating when the between-donor standard deviation exceeded 5%. A statistical classification framework was built to diagnose cytomegalovirus status from the catalog of TCR beta chain sequences. V and J gene assignment, in a later analysis, came from comparing TCR nucleotide sequences with IMGT/GENE-DB human TR gene sequences. The TCRdist pipeline was used in a later analysis to assign CDR3 sequences and most-parsimonious VDJ recombination scenarios. In a later analysis, each TCR beta chain was defined by its CDR3 amino acid sequence together with its V-gene family, and reads without a unique V-gene family were excluded. A later analysis removed 592 highly shared, low-generation-probability nucleotide sequences to deal with suspected cross-contamination and a sequencing artifact. For each public chain, a later analysis derived a clonal expansion index from normalized ranks of inferred template counts within each repertoire. In a later analysis, generation probabilities were computed with a VDJ recombination model fitted to out-of-frame rearrangements, and the resulting probabilities were checked against IGoR. A later analysis scored TCR-TCR, TCR-HLA and TCR-CMV co-occurrence with hypergeometric tests, applying a repertoire-size bias correction to TCR pairs. A later analysis estimated false discovery rates by permuting HLA or CMV assignments 20 times. In a later analysis, co-occurring TCRs were grouped using DBSCAN, with TCRdist sequence similarity added in when clustering inside HLA-allele-positive subsets. For co-occurrence clustering, repertoires with fewer than 30,000 or more than 120,000 public chains were excluded, along with roughly five repertoires with anomalous nucleotide sharing. TCRdb limited this immuneACCESS table to in-frame rearrangements with V and J called. A share of clones is missing; checked studies link under half to unresolved V genes, and the rest is unexplained. V and J calls plus clone size are reproduced from that table; the DNA served to infer D and trimming. This sample holds roughly 150,000 clones; around 82% were observed only once. The ten largest clonotypes hold about 6.4% of the sample.

The receptor was isolated from a woman between 45 and 65 years old in good health and CMV-seropositive. The receptor chain draws on TRBV4-2 and TRBJ2-1, with 8 bases in between that match TRBD2. The sequenced sample was PBMCs. The CDR3 reads as follows: CASSPTAGGATNEQFF. The nucleotide sequence reads as follows: TGTGCCAGCAGCCCAACGGCGGGGGGTGCCACCAATGAGCAGTTCTTC.